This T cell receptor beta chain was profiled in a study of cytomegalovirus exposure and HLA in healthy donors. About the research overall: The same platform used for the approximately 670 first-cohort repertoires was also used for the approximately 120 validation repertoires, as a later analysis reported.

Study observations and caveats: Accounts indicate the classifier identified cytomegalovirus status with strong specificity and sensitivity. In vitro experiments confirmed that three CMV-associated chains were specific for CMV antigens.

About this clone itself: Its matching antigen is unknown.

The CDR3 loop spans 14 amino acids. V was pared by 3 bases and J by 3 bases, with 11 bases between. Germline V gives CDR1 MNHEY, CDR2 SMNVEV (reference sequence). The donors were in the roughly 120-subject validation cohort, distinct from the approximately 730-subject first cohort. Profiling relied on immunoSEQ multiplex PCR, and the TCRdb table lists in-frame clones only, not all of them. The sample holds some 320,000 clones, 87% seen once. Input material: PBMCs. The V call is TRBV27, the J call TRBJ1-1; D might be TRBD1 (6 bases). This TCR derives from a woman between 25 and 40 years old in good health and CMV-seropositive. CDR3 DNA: TGTGCCAGCAGTTTGGGGGCCAGCTACACTGAAGCTTTCTTT. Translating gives CASSLGASYTEAFF.